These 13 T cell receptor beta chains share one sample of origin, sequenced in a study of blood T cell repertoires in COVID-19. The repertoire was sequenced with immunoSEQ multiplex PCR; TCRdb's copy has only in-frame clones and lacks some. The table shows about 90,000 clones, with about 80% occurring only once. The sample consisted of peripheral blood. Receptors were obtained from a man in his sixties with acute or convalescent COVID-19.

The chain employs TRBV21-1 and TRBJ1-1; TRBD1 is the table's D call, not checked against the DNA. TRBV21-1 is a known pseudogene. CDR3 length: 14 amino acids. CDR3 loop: CASRGWTDHTEAFF. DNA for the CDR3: TGTGCCAGCAGAGGGTGGACAGACCACACTGAAGCTTTCTTT.

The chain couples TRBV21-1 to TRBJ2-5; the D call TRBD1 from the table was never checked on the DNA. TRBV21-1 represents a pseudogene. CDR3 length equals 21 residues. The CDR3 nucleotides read TGTGCCAGCAGTTTTACTCCGGGACAGGGGCCCTTGGCGGAGATCTCGGAGACCCAGTACTTC. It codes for CASSFTPGQGPLAEISETQYF.

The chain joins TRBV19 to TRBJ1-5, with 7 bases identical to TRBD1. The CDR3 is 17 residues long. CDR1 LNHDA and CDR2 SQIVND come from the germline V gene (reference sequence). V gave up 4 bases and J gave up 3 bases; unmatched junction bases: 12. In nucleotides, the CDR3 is TGTGCCAGTAGTACCCTCCCAGCAGGGGGAAACAATCAGCCCCAGCATTTT. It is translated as CASSTLPAGGNNQPQHF.

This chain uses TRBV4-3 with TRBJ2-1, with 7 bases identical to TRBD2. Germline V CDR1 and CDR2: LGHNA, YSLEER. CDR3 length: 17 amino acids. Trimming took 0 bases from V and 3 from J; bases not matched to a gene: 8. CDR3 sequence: CASSQESASGFYNEQFF. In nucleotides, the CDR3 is TGCGCCAGCAGCCAAGAATCGGCTAGCGGCTTCTACAATGAGCAGTTCTTC.

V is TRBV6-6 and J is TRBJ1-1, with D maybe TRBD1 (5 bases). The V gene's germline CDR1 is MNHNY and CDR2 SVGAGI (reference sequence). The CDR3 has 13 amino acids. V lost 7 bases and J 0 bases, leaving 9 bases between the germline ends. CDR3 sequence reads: CASNAGLNTEAFF. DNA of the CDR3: TGTGCCAGCAATGCAGGGTTGAACACTGAAGCTTTCTTT.

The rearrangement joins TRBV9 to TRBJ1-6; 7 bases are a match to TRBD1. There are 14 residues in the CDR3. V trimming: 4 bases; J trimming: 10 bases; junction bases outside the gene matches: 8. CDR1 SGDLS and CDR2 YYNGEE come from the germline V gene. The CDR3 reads CASSFDREDSPLHF. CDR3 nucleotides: TGTGCCAGCAGCTTCGACAGGGAAGACTCACCCCTCCACTTT.

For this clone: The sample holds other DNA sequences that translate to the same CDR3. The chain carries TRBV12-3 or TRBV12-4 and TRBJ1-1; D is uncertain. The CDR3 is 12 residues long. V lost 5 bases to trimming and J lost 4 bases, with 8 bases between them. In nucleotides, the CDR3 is TGTGCCAGCAGTGCGGGTGGCACTGAAGCTTTCTTT. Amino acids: CASSAGGTEAFF.

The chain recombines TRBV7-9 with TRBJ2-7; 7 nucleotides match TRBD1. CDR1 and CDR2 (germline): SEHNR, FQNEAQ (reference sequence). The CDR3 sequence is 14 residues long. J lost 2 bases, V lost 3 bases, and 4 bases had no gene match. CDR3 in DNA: TGTGCCAGCAGCTTCATGGGACAGACCTACGAGCAGTACTTC. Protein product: CASSFMGQTYEQYF.

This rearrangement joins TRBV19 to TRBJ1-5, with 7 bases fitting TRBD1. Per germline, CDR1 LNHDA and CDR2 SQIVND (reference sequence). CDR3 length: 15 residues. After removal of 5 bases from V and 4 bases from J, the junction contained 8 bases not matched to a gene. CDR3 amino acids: CASSLSGQLNQPQHF. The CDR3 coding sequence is TGTGCCAGTAGTCTATCGGGACAGCTAAATCAGCCCCAGCATTTT.

The CDR3 sequence: CASSRTVLMNTEAFF. Here the CDR3 DNA reads TGCGCCAGCAGCAGGACAGTCCTAATGAACACTGAAGCTTTCTTT. The rearrangement uses TRBV5-1 and TRBJ1-1; tentatively, D is TRBD1 (6 bases). This CDR3 spans 15 amino acids. Between the trimmed V and J ends, which lost 4 bases and 0 bases, there was a span of 13 bases. Germline V lookup: CDR1 SGHRS, CDR2 YFSETQ.

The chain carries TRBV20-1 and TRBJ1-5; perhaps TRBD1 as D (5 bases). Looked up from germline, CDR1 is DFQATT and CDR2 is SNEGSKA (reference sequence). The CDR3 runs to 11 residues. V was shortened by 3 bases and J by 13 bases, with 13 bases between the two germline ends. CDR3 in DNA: TGCAGTGCTAGGGACACCGAGAATCAGCATTTT. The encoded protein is CSARDTENQHF.

CDR3 in DNA: TGTGCCAGCAGCCTACGACTAGCGGGGTCCTACGAGCAGTACTTC. It specifies CASSLRLAGSYEQYF. This chain joins TRBV7-2 and TRBJ2-7; TRBD2 matches at 11 bases. The CDR3 is 15 residues long. The germline V gene encodes CDR1 SGHTA and CDR2 FQGNSA. Trimming took 5 bases from V and 1 from J; bases not matched to a gene: 4.

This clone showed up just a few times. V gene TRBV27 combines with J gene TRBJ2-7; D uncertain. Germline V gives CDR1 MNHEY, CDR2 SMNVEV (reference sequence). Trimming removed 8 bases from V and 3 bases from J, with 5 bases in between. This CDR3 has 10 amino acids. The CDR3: CASGFYEQYF. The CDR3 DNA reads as TGTGCCAGCGGCTTCTACGAGCAGTACTTC.